One sample yielded the 30 T cell receptor beta chains listed below, sequenced in a study of blood T cell repertoires in COVID-19 (dated by TCRdb to the early 2020s). Receptors were amplified or captured by the immunoSEQ multiplex PCR assay. TCRdb provides this immuneACCESS table in a form limited to in-frame rearrangements. Some clones are lacking; in checked studies, under half of them reflect an unresolved V gene, and why the rest are absent is not known. The table for this sample lists more than 200,000 clones; more than 80% of them were counted only once. 2% to 3% of the sample is held by the ten biggest clonotypes. The sequencing input was peripheral blood. These receptors came from a man aged 25-45 years with COVID-19, enrolled during active disease.

This chain uses TRBV4-1 with TRBJ1-1, with a tentative D call TRBD1 (5 bases). Per germline, CDR1 MGHRA and CDR2 YSYEKL. The CDR3 is 13 amino acids. V was trimmed by 5 bases and J by 4 bases, leaving 11 bases between them. The CDR3 DNA sequence: TGCGCCAGCAGCAGAGGAGGGGTCACTGAAGCTTTCTTT. Amino acid sequence: CASSRGGVTEAFF.

The gene calls are TRBV5-8 and TRBJ2-3; D perhaps matches TRBD2 (5 bases). The CDR3 extends over 14 amino acids. CDR1 is SGHTS, CDR2 YDEGEE, per germline. V gave up 3 bases and J gave up 1 base, with 9 bases separating them. This chain's CDR3 is CASSSGIGTDTQYF. CDR3 sequence (DNA): TGTGCCAGCAGCTCCGGGATAGGCACAGATACGCAGTATTTT.

The CDR3 DNA reads TGTGCCAGCAGCGCCGCAGGGACAGCTTACGAGCAGTACTTC. Its translation is CASSAAGTAYEQYF. The chain couples TRBV7-2 to TRBJ2-7, with TRBD1 matching over 7 bases. Germline V gene sequence: CDR1 SGHTA, CDR2 FQGNSA. The CDR3 extends over 14 amino acids. After removal of 5 bases from V and 4 bases from J, the junction contained 8 bases not matched to a gene.

The chain combines TRBV7-2 with TRBJ1-1; no definite D call. The CDR3 is made up of 12 amino acids. Between the trimmed V and J ends, which lost 3 bases and 11 bases, there was a span of 13 bases. Germline V gene sequence: CDR1 SGHTA, CDR2 FQGNSA. The CDR3 bases are TGTGCCAGCAGCTTCTATGGACGCGGGGCTTTCTTT. It specifies CASSFYGRGAFF.

The V call is TRBV27, the J call TRBJ1-2, with D perhaps TRBD1 (6 bases). V was pared by 2 bases and J by 7 bases, with 17 bases between. Per germline, CDR1 MNHEY and CDR2 SMNVEV (reference sequence). This CDR3 is 15 amino acids long. The CDR3 DNA reads TGTGCCAGCAGTTTACGAGGGGGTCATCTAGGTGGCTACACCTTC. Translation gives CASSLRGGHLGGYTF.

CDR3 nucleotides: TGCAGCGTTGAGATGAGGTTAGCGGGAGACAGGACCTACGAGCAGTACTTC. It encodes CSVEMRLAGDRTYEQYF. This chain joins TRBV29-1 and TRBJ2-7; 9 bases fit TRBD2. The CDR3 is 17 amino acids. The V gene's germline CDR1 is SQVTM and CDR2 ANQGSEA. With 3 bases clipped from V and 2 bases from J, the junction kept 14 bases outside the gene matches.

This clone was recorded once. The genes are TRBV12-3 or TRBV12-4 and TRBJ1-1, with D maybe TRBD1 (6 bases). This CDR3 spans 13 amino acids. V was trimmed by 8 bases and J by 6 bases, leaving 16 bases between them. The DNA of the CDR3 is TGTGCCAGCCGACAGGTCATGGGGGCTGAAGCTTTCTTT. The encoded protein is CASRQVMGAEAFF.

This rearrangement joins TRBV27 to TRBJ2-7; maybe TRBD1 (5 bases). The CDR3 totals 13 residues. Per germline, CDR1 MNHEY and CDR2 SMNVEV (reference sequence). V was shortened by 3 bases and J by 3 bases, with 9 bases between the two germline ends. The chain's CDR3 is CASSLAGHYEQYF. DNA of the CDR3: TGTGCCAGCAGTTTGGCAGGGCACTACGAGCAGTACTTC.

The J gene is TRBJ2-7, the V gene TRBV7-2, with D possibly TRBD1 on 5 matching bases. This CDR3 has 14 residues. The germline V gene has CDR1 SGHTA and CDR2 FQGNSA. Trimming took 6 bases from V and 3 from J, leaving 15 bases between them. This CDR3 reads CASRVDQGIYEQYF. The CDR3 DNA reads as TGTGCCAGCAGAGTCGACCAGGGAATCTACGAGCAGTACTTC.

J is TRBJ1-4 and V is TRBV29-1; no clear D gene. Per the germline V gene, CDR1 is SQVTM and CDR2 is ANQGSEA. Trimming took off 6 bases at V and 0 bases at J, with 17 bases between the two ends. The CDR3 covers 16 residues. The CDR3 here is CSVVVRLMATNEKLFF. Here the CDR3 DNA reads TGCAGCGTAGTAGTTCGACTTATGGCAACTAATGAAAAACTGTTTTTT.

This clone was counted between two and nine times. The V call is TRBV27, the J call TRBJ1-6; no clear D gene. CDR3 size: 17 residues. Trimming took 3 bases from V and 5 from J, leaving 17 bases between them. The germline V gene encodes CDR1 MNHEY and CDR2 SMNVEV (reference sequence). The CDR3 sequence is CASSLIYPQEDNSPLHF. The CDR3 DNA reads TGTGCCAGCAGTTTGATATACCCCCAGGAGGATAATTCACCCCTCCACTTT.

The chain is built from TRBV20-1 and TRBJ2-7, with unresolved D. Per germline, CDR1 DFQATT and CDR2 SNEGSKA (reference sequence). This CDR3 spans 11 amino acids. V dropped 5 bases and J dropped 6 bases, with 11 bases sitting between them. The CDR3 DNA reads as TGCAGTGCTTCGAAGCTCTCCGAGCAGTACTTC. Residues: CSASKLSEQYF.

J is TRBJ2-5 and V is TRBV3-1 (or the pseudogene TRBV3-2), with TRBD2 matching over 8 bases. This CDR3 is 14 amino acids long. Germline-derived CDR1 and CDR2 are LGHDT and YNNKEL (reference sequence). Trimming took 4 bases from V and 9 from J; bases not matched to a gene: 10. The CDR3, as DNA: TGTGCCAGCAGCCCCCCGGGGGGGGTGGGAGCCCAGTACTTC. Translating it yields CASSPPGGVGAQYF.

The rearrangement links TRBV9 to TRBJ1-2; 8 positions agree with TRBD1. The germline V gene encodes CDR1 SGDLS and CDR2 YYNGEE. Unmatched junction bases numbered 8, after V lost 4 bases and J lost 6 bases. The CDR3 is 14 amino acids. The CDR3 DNA follows: TGTGCCAGCAGCTCCCTGACAGGGGCTAATGGCTACACCTTC. Its protein product is CASSSLTGANGYTF.

The J gene is TRBJ1-1, the V gene TRBV29-1; unclear D gene. This CDR3 has 14 amino acids. The germline V gene has CDR1 SQVTM and CDR2 ANQGSEA. Trimming took off 5 bases at V and 0 bases at J, with 13 bases between the two ends. The CDR3 DNA reads as TGCAGCGTTCATGGAGTTCCCCTGAACACTGAAGCTTTCTTT. Translated: CSVHGVPLNTEAFF.

The chain joins TRBV19 to TRBJ1-2, with TRBD1 identical over 7 bases. The CDR3 is 13 amino acids. Germline lookup yields CDR1 LNHDA and CDR2 SQIVND (reference sequence). V was pared by 3 bases and J by 4 bases, with 2 bases of the junction left unmatched. The CDR3 loop is CASSIGTAYGYTF. CDR3 in DNA: TGTGCCAGTAGTATCGGGACAGCCTATGGCTACACCTTC.

Points on this clone: The same CDR3 is also encoded by other DNA sequences in this sample. The gene calls are TRBV6-5 and TRBJ1-2, with 10 positions matching TRBD1. The CDR3 covers 15 residues. Trimming removed 0 bases from V and 4 bases from J; junction bases left unmatched: 2. CDR1 MNHEY and CDR2 SVGAGI come from the germline V gene. The DNA for the CDR3 is TGTGCCAGCAGTTACTCAGGACAGGGGGGCTATGGCTACACCTTC. It yields the protein CASSYSGQGGYGYTF.

The chain is built from TRBV7-3 and TRBJ1-1; D ambiguous. This CDR3 region has 14 residues. Germline V gene lookup returns CDR1 SGHTA and CDR2 FQGTGA. V was cut by 2 bases and J by 1 base, with 8 bases left in between. The chain's CDR3 is CASSLAGSNTEAFF. The DNA for the CDR3 is TGTGCCAGCAGCTTAGCAGGCTCGAACACTGAAGCTTTCTTT.

This chain uses TRBV5-4 with TRBJ1-1; TRBD1 might be the D (6 bases). The V end lost 1 base, the J end lost 6 bases, and 22 bases lay between the germline ends. Germline V gene sequence: CDR1 SGHNT, CDR2 YYREEE (reference sequence). CDR3 length: 17 residues. CDR3 protein: CASSLKHVGHGVAEAFF. The CDR3 nucleotides are TGTGCCAGCAGCTTGAAACACGTGGGACACGGTGTCGCTGAAGCTTTCTTT.

Note on this clone: Other DNA variants within this sample encode the same CDR3. The V gene is TRBV5-4, the J gene TRBJ1-1, with 7 bases that match TRBD1. The V segment lost 2 bases and the J segment 1 base; nucleotides outside the gene matches: 2. The CDR3 length is 14 residues. Germline V gene data show CDR1 as SGHNT and CDR2 as YYREEE (reference sequence). Written as DNA, the CDR3 is TGTGCCAGCAGCTTTGGGGACAGGAACACTGAAGCTTTCTTT. Translating gives CASSFGDRNTEAFF.

This clone was detected only a few times. This chain joins TRBV4-2 and TRBJ1-3; tentative D call: TRBD1 (5 bases). The CDR3 is made up of 16 amino acids. The germline V and J ends were trimmed by 0 bases and 2 bases, with 11 bases remaining between them. Germline lookup yields CDR1 LGHNA and CDR2 YNFKEQ. CDR3 sequence: CASSQEVGGAGNTIYF. For the CDR3, the DNA is TGTGCCAGCAGCCAAGAAGTTGGGGGGGCTGGAAACACCATATATTTT.

V and J are TRBV7-2 and TRBJ2-7; 9 bases line up with TRBD2. J gave up 4 bases and V 2 bases, and 3 bases lay outside the gene matches. CDR1 is SGHTA and CDR2 is FQGNSA in the germline V gene. The CDR3 is 14 residues long. DNA for the CDR3: TGTGCCAGCAGCTTAAGCGGGGGGCCGTACGAGCAGTACTTC. Protein product: CASSLSGGPYEQYF.

This clone was seen more than once but under ten times. The chain carries TRBV7-9 and TRBJ1-1; 8 nucleotides agree with TRBD1. The CDR3 contains 14 residues. V shed 5 bases and J 2 bases; nucleotides not matched to a gene: 4. In germline, CDR1 is SEHNR, CDR2 FQNEAQ (reference sequence). This CDR3 reads CASSQDRANTEAFF. In DNA form, the CDR3 reads TGTGCCAGCAGCCAGGACAGGGCCAACACTGAAGCTTTCTTT.

The CDR3 protein is CARSVGQGLYNEQFF. In nucleotides, the CDR3 is TGTGCCAGGTCTGTAGGACAGGGCCTTTACAATGAGCAGTTCTTC. J is TRBJ2-1 and V is TRBV7-9; 8 bases are shared with TRBD1. Germline trimming cut 9 bases from V and 4 bases from J; bases unmatched to any gene: 11. The CDR3 length is 15 residues. CDR1 and CDR2 (germline): SEHNR, FQNEAQ (reference sequence).

The rearrangement uses TRBV29-1 and TRBJ2-2; TRBD1 matches at 7 bases. Germline assignment: CDR1 SQVTM and CDR2 ANQGSEA. Trimming took 6 bases from V and 4 from J; bases not matched to a gene: 8. The CDR3 totals 14 residues. Written as DNA, the CDR3 is TGCAGCGTCTCCGGGACAGCCCTCACCGGGGAGCTGTTTTTT. It is translated as CSVSGTALTGELFF.

The chain has TRBV27 and TRBJ2-3, with TRBD1 matching over 9 bases. The ends lost 4 bases at V and 5 bases at J; junction bases unmatched: 4. The CDR3 is 14 residues long. Germline assignment: CDR1 MNHEY and CDR2 SMNVEV (reference sequence). The CDR3 region has the DNA TGTGCCAGCAGTTATACAGGGGGCGAAGATACGCAGTATTTT. Its translation is CASSYTGGEDTQYF.

CDR3 amino acids: CASSLSGGNQPQHF. The CDR3 bases are TGCGCCAGCAGCTTGTCGGGGGGCAATCAGCCCCAGCATTTT. The chain uses TRBV5-1 and TRBJ1-5, with a tentative D call TRBD1 (5 bases). The CDR3 sequence is 14 residues long. Trimming shortened V by 1 base and J by 2 bases, and 7 bases separated the two germline ends. CDR1 SGHRS and CDR2 YFSETQ come from the germline V gene.

This chain links TRBV3-1 (or the pseudogene TRBV3-2) with TRBJ2-3; 8 bases are shared with TRBD2. Germline CDR1 reads LGHDT; CDR2 reads YNNKEL (reference sequence). This CDR3 region has 18 residues. With 0 bases clipped from V and 4 bases from J, the junction kept 12 bases outside the gene matches. CDR3 sequence reads: CASSQDLGTRRGADTQYF. The CDR3 DNA reads as TGTGCCAGCAGCCAAGATCTCGGGACTAGAAGGGGGGCAGATACGCAGTATTTT.

V usage is TRBV9 and J usage is TRBJ2-3; D might be TRBD2 (6 bases). Trimming cost V 7 bases and J 6 bases, with 18 bases left between them. CDR1 is SGDLS, CDR2 YYNGEE, per germline. The CDR3 sequence is 14 residues long. The CDR3 DNA reads TGTGCCAGCGATCTCGGGGGTCCCCTGGATACGCAGTATTTT. It encodes CASDLGGPLDTQYF.

The chain links TRBV19 to TRBJ2-1, with D possibly being TRBD1 (5 bases). The CDR3 length is 15 residues. V lost 6 bases and J lost 7, with 19 bases in between. The germline CDR1 and CDR2 sequences are LNHDA and SQIVND (reference sequence). The CDR3 DNA sequence: TGTGCCAGTAGGCACTCCTCTACCCCAGGGAATGAGCAGTTCTTC. Protein product: CASRHSSTPGNEQFF. Variable domain in full (rest from reference TRBV19 and TRBJ2-1): DGGITQSPKYLFRKEGQNVTLSCEQNLNHDAMYWYRQDPGQGLRLIYYSQIVNDFQKGDIAEGYSVSREKKESFPLTVTSAQKNPTAFYLCASRHSSTPGNEQFFGPGTRLTVL.